A selection of T cell receptor beta chains follows, all from one sample in a study of CD8+ T cells in alopecia areata. TCRdb's table, derived via immunoSEQ multiplex PCR, lists solely in-frame clones and lacks some. The sample records hundreds of thousands of clones, 57% being singletons. The starting material was CD4+ T cells sorted from blood, obtained at week 0. The receptors derive from a human donor with alopecia areata. The CDR3 runs from the conserved cysteine through the conserved F or W. D genes are given only for firm matches. The size field is filled for only some rows; it gives once, few, many or a size class.

d_call clone_size j_call v_call cdr3_aa cdr3_nt
. few TRBJ1-1 TRBV29-1 CSAENWAEAFF TGCAGCGCCGAAAATTGGGCTGAAGCTTTCTTT
. . TRBJ2-7 TRBV25-1 CASSSTYYEQYF TGTGCCAGCAGTAGTACGTACTACGAGCAGTACTTC
. once TRBJ1-3 TRBV9 CASSVGLTGGNTIYF TGTGCCAGCAGCGTAGGCTTAACAGGAGGAAACACCATATATTTT
TRBD1 . TRBJ1-1 TRBV29-1 CSVHRPGQGLTEAFF TGCAGCGTTCACCGTCCGGGACAGGGGTTAACTGAAGCTTTCTTT
. . TRBJ2-5 TRBV5-6 CASSDMEGVSGVRETQYF TGTGCCAGCAGCGATATGGAAGGAGTAAGCGGAGTCCGAGAGACCCAGTACTTC
. . TRBJ2-1 TRBV11-2 CASRISFSYNEQFF TGTGCCAGCAGGATATCGTTCTCCTACAATGAGCAGTTCTTC
TRBD1 . TRBJ1-5 TRBV2 CASSEEGATNQPQHF TGTGCCAGCAGTGAAGAGGGGGCGACCAATCAGCCCCAGCATTTT
. . TRBJ2-3 TRBV6-6 CASIRDSTDTQYF TGTGCCAGCATTCGGGACAGCACAGATACGCAGTATTTT
. few TRBJ1-2 TRBV7-2 CASRLQGNYGYTF TGTGCCAGCAGGCTACAGGGCAACTATGGCTACACCTTC
. . TRBJ2-6 TRBV6-1 CASSGSTDVLTF TGTGCCAGCAGTGGGTCGACAGACGTCCTGACTTTC
. . TRBJ2-2 TRBV9 CASSVAGTGGELFF TGTGCCAGCAGCGTGGCGGGTACCGGCGGGGAGCTGTTTTTT
. . TRBJ2-3 TRBV4-1 CASSQDHATDTQYF TGCGCCAGCAGCCAAGATCATGCCACAGATACGCAGTATTTT
. . TRBJ2-1 TRBV6-5 CASSSGTTGDNEQFF TGTGCCAGCAGTAGCGGGACTACAGGGGACAATGAGCAGTTCTTC
. few TRBJ2-3 TRBV29-1 CSVTPDRTSTDTQYF TGCAGCGTAACACCGGACCGCACTAGCACAGATACGCAGTATTTT
. . TRBJ2-1 TRBV25-1 CASSESRVDEQFF TGTGCCAGCAGTGAATCTAGGGTGGATGAGCAGTTCTTC
. few TRBJ2-7 TRBV6-6 CASKFLGHAEQYF TGTGCCAGCAAATTCCTGGGACACGCCGAGCAGTACTTC
. . TRBJ2-3 TRBV5-4 CASSSTTDTQYF TGTGCCAGCAGCTCAACCACAGATACGCAGTATTTT
. . TRBJ1-1 TRBV7-9 CASSLDPGQPTAEAFF TGTGCCAGCAGCTTAGATCCGGGACAACCAACAGCTGAAGCTTTCTTT
TRBD1 . TRBJ1-2 TRBV6-1 CASSAGDSPTYGYTF TGTGCCAGCAGTGCAGGGGACAGCCCTACCTATGGCTACACCTTC
. few TRBJ2-7 TRBV2 CATQQDTVGEQYF TGTGCCACCCAACAGGACACAGTAGGCGAGCAGTACTTC
TRBD1 . TRBJ1-2 TRBV7-9 CASRSRGPDREQNNGYTF TGTGCCAGCAGATCAAGGGGGCCCGACAGGGAACAAAACAATGGCTACACCTTC
TRBD2 . TRBJ2-1 TRBV6-5 CASRSGTYNEQFF TGTGCCAGCCGCAGCGGGACCTACAATGAGCAGTTCTTC
TRBD2 . TRBJ2-3 TRBV15 CATGSSGGSTDTQYF TGTGCCACCGGATCCAGCGGGGGTTCGACAGATACGCAGTATTTT
. few TRBJ2-2 TRBV10-2 CASSAQNTGELFF TGCGCCAGCAGTGCACAAAACACCGGGGAGCTGTTTTTT
TRBD1 . TRBJ2-1 TRBV23-1 CASSQCDRGPMGNEQFF TGCGCCAGCAGTCAATGCGACAGGGGTCCAATGGGCAATGAGCAGTTCTTC
TRBD1 . TRBJ1-6 TRBV29-1 CSVATGVNSPLHF TGCAGCGTTGCGACAGGGGTTAATTCACCCCTCCACTTT
. . TRBJ2-7 TRBV5-1 CASRLGAYEQYF TGCGCCAGCAGGTTGGGGGCCTACGAGCAGTACTTC
. . TRBJ2-1 TRBV29-1 CSVGGLAQVSQFF TGCAGCGTTGGGGGGTTAGCGCAGGTCTCGCAGTTCTTC
. . TRBJ2-4 TRBV30 CAWSVQDSRIQYF TGTGCCTGGAGTGTACAAGACTCGCGGATTCAGTACTTC
. . TRBJ2-1 TRBV30 CAWSRRGMRNEQFF TGTGCCTGGAGTCGGCGCGGGATGAGAAATGAGCAGTTCTTC
. . TRBJ2-6 TRBV4-1 CASSKPGGANVLTF TGCGCCAGCAGCAAACCCGGTGGGGCCAACGTCCTGACTTTC
. . TRBJ1-1 TRBV19 CASSSITLNTEAFF TGTGCCAGTAGTTCCATAACCTTGAACACTGAAGCTTTCTTT
TRBD2 few TRBJ2-1 TRBV19 CASIGTSGGPGEQFF TGTGCCAGTATCGGGACTAGCGGGGGACCTGGTGAGCAGTTCTTC
TRBD1 . TRBJ1-6 TRBV9 CASSPTWDRSSPLHF TGTGCCAGCAGCCCCACTTGGGACAGAAGTTCACCCCTCCACTTT
. once TRBJ1-1 TRBV2 CASSQPTQGTEAFF TGTGCCAGCAGCCAACCGACACAGGGAACTGAAGCTTTCTTT
. once TRBJ1-4 TRBV30 CAWTSPFDSPRGEKLFF TGTGCCTGGACATCCCCCTTCGACAGCCCCCGAGGGGAAAAACTGTTTTTT
. . TRBJ1-2 TRBV30 CAWSLGAHGYTF TGTGCCTGGAGTTTGGGGGCGCACGGCTACACCTTC
TRBD2 . TRBJ2-7 TRBV2 CASIMLGTSGVSSYEQYF TGTGCCAGCATTATGCTGGGTACCAGCGGGGTGAGCTCCTACGAGCAGTACTTC
TRBD1 . TRBJ1-2 TRBV10-3 CAISEGDRNYGYTF TGTGCCATCAGTGAGGGGGACAGGAACTATGGCTACACCTTC
. once TRBJ1-2 TRBV6-5 CASSYSNQGYYGYTF TGTGCCAGCAGTTACTCGAATCAGGGGTACTATGGCTACACCTTC
TRBD2 few TRBJ2-5 TRBV29-1 CSVVPGGGRRETQYF TGCAGCGTTGTCCCCGGGGGGGGGCGCAGAGAGACCCAGTACTTC
. . TRBJ1-1 TRBV15 CATSRPFTEAFF TGTGCCACCAGCAGACCTTTCACTGAAGCTTTCTTT
. few TRBJ2-5 TRBV6-1 CASSSHGTQYF TGTGCCAGCAGTTCCCACGGGACCCAGTACTTC
. . TRBJ1-1 TRBV7-9 CASSTGGPRDTEAFF TGTGCCAGCAGCACGGGGGGCCCCCGGGACACTGAAGCTTTCTTT
TRBD1 . TRBJ1-6 TRBV27 CASSQTGINSPLHF TGTGCCAGCAGCCAGACAGGGATAAATTCACCCCTCCACTTT
. . TRBJ1-1 TRBV7-8 CASSHSNTEAFF TGTGCCAGCAGCCACTCCAACACTGAAGCTTTCTTT
. . TRBJ1-6 TRBV29-1 CSAKSGSPNSPLHF TGCAGCGCAAAATCCGGGAGTCCTAATTCACCCCTCCACTTT
. . TRBJ2-7 TRBV27 CASSGGQRFYEQYF TGTGCCAGCAGCGGGGGACAACGATTCTACGAGCAGTACTTC
TRBD1 few TRBJ2-1 TRBV18 CASSPRGGHLRDEQFF TGTGCCAGCTCACCCCGAGGGGGCCACCTTAGGGATGAGCAGTTCTTC
TRBD1 . TRBJ1-1 TRBV30 CAWSNSGQGRAFF TGTGCCTGGAGTAATTCGGGACAGGGAAGAGCTTTCTTT
. . TRBJ1-1 TRBV29-1 CSVEGSNTEAFF TGCAGCGTTGAAGGCAGTAACACTGAAGCTTTCTTT
. . TRBJ2-6 TRBV7-3 CASTESGANVLTF TGTGCCAGCACTGAATCTGGGGCCAACGTCCTGACTTTC
. . TRBJ2-1 TRBV19 CASSIGSGHTLGNEQFF TGTGCCAGTAGTATAGGGTCGGGACACACTCTGGGGAATGAGCAGTTCTTC
TRBD2 . TRBJ2-7 TRBV18 CASSPVSGSYEQYF TGTGCCAGCTCACCGGTGAGCGGGAGTTACGAGCAGTACTTC
. . TRBJ2-7 TRBV6-5 CASSYEAYSYEQYF TGTGCCAGCAGTTACGAGGCTTATTCCTACGAGCAGTACTTC
. once TRBJ1-5 TRBV4-1 CASSQQEVGQPQHF TGCGCCAGCAGCCAACAGGAGGTGGGTCAGCCCCAGCATTTT
. . TRBJ1-2 TRBV29-1 CSVLTGRYGYTF TGCAGCGTCCTGACTGGGAGGTATGGCTACACCTTC
. . TRBJ1-5 TRBV7-9 CASSLGDRNQPQHF TGTGCCAGCAGCTTAGGGGACCGCAATCAGCCCCAGCATTTT
. . TRBJ2-3 TRBV29-1 CSVFDRSTDTQYF TGCAGCGTTTTTGACAGGAGCACAGATACGCAGTATTTT